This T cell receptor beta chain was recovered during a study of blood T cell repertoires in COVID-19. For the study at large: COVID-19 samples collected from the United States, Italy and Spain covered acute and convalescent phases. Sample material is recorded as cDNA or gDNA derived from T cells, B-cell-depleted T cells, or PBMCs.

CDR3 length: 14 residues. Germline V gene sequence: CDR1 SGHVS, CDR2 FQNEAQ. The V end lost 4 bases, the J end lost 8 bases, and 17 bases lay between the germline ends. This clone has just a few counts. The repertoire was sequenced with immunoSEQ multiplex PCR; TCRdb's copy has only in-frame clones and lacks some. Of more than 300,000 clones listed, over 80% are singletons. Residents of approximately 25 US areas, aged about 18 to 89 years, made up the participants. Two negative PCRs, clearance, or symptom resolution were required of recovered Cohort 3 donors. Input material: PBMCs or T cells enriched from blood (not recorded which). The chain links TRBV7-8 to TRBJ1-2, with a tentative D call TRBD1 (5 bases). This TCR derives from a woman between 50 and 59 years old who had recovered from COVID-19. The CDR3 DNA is TGTGCCAGCAGCTCCGGGGGGGAGTGGTTGGGCTACACCTTC. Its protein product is CASSSGGEWLGYTF. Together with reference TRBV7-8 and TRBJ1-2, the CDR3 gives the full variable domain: GAGVSQSPRYKVAKRGQDVALRCDPISGHVSLFWYQQALGQGPEFLTYFQNEAQLDKSGLPSDRFFAERPEGSVSTLKIQRTQQEDSAVYLCASSSGGEWLGYTFGSGTRLTVV.